The 2 T cell receptor beta chains presented below share a single source sample, sequenced in a study of CD8 T cells in ankylosing spondylitis. TCRdb processed the 5' RACE reads anew with MiXCR; each CDR3 protein has one entry. The sample contains about 52,000 distinct CDR3 sequences, approximately 7% of which appear only once. Specimen: blood, either unsorted or a sorted T cell fraction (not recorded which). These receptors were taken from a female donor with ankylosing spondylitis or in good health (not recorded which).

V usage is TRBV15 and J usage is TRBJ1-5; TRBD1 might be the D (5 bases). The CDR3 sequence is 17 residues long. CDR1 LNHNV and CDR2 YYDKDF come from the germline V gene (reference sequence). Trimming removed 0 bases at V and 0 bases at J, with 12 bases between. CDR3 amino acids: CATSRDRGGRSNQPQHF. DNA of the CDR3: TGTGCCACCAGCAGAGATCGGGGGGGACGTAGCAATCAGCCCCAGCATTTT. Full variable domain (outside the CDR3, taken from reference TRBV15 and TRBJ1-5): DAMVIQNPRYQVTQFGKPVTLSCSQTLNHNVMYWYQQKSSQAPKLLFHYYDKDFNNEADTPDNFQSRRPNTSFCFLDIRSPGLGDTAMYLCATSRDRGGRSNQPQHFGDGTRLSIL.

The J gene is TRBJ1-1, the V gene TRBV10-3; D gene uncertain. Germline CDR1 is ENHRY and CDR2 is SYGVKD. Trimming stripped 6 bases from V and 3 bases from J, with 14 bases between. CDR3 length: 14 amino acids. The CDR3 protein is CAIRNDREDTEAFF. In DNA form, the CDR3 reads TGTGCCATCAGAAACGATAGGGAGGACACTGAAGCTTTCTTT.